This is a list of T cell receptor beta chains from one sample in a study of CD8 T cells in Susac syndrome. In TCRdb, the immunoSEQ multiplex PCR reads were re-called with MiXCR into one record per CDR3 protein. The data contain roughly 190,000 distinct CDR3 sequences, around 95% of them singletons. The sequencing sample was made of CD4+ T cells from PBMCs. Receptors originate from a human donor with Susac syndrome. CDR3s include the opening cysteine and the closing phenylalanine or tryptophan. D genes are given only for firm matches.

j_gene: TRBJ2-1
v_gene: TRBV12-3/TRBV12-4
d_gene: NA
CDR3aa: CASSFWSPDNEQFF
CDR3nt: TGTGCCAGCAGTTTTTGGTCGCCTGACAATGAGCAGTTCTTC

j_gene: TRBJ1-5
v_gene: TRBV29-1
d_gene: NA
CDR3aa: CSVAGGGGNQPQHF
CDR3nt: TGCAGCGTTGCTGGGGGAGGCGGCAATCAGCCCCAGCATTTT

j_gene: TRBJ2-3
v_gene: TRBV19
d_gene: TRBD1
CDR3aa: CASSPLGQGGVDTQYF
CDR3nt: TGTGCCAGTAGTCCCCTGGGACAGGGAGGGGTAGATACGCAGTATTTT

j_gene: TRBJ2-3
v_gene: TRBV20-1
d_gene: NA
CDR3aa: CSATGTPETQYF
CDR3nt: TGCAGTGCTACCGGGACTCCCGAGACGCAGTATTTT

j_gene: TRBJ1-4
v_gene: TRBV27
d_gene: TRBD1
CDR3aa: CASSKQPGQGNEKLFF
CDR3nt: TGTGCCAGCAGTAAGCAACCGGGACAGGGTAATGAAAAACTGTTTTTT

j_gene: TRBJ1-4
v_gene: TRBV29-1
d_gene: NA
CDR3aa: CSVHEGTHEKLFF
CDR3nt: TGCAGCGTTCACGAGGGGACCCATGAAAAACTGTTTTTT

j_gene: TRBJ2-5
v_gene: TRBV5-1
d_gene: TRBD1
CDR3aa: CASSERTGVQETQYF
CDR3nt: TGCGCCAGCAGCGAACGGACAGGGGTACAAGAGACCCAGTACTTC

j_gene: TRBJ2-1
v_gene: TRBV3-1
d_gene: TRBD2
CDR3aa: CASSHPSGGAYNEQFF
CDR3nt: TGTGCCAGCAGCCACCCTAGCGGGGGGGCCTACAATGAGCAGTTCTTC

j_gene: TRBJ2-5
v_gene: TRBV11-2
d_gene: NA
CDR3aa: CASSLVGQTQYF
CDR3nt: TGTGCCAGCAGCTTAGTAGGGCAGACCCAGTACTTC

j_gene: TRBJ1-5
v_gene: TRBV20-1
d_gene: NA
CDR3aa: CSASPSGRGNQPQHF
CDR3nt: TGCAGTGCTAGCCCTTCAGGCAGGGGCAATCAGCCCCAGCATTTT

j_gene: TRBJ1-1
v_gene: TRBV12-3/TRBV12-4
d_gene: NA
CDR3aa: CASNQRVDTEAFF
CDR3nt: TGTGCCAGCAATCAGAGGGTTGACACTGAAGCTTTCTTT

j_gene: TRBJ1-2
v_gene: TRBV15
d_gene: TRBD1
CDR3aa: CATSRALDRGGGYTF
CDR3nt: TGTGCCACCAGCAGAGCTCTCGACAGGGGAGGTGGCTACACCTTC

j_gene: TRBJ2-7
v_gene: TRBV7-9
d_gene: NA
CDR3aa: CASSLTTYEQYF
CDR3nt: TGTGCCAGCAGCTTAACAACCTACGAGCAGTACTTC

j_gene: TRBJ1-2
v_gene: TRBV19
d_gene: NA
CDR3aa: CASRPFVGEGGYTF
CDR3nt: TGTGCCAGTAGGCCTTTTGTGGGGGAAGGCGGCTACACCTTC

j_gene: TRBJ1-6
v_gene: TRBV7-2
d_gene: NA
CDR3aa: CASSLVLGGGSPLHF
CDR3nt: TGTGCCAGCAGCTTAGTCCTGGGGGGGGGTTCACCCCTCCACTTT